This T cell receptor (beta chain) was observed in a study of T-cell reconstitution after alpha-beta-depleted transplantation in children (dated by TCRdb to about 2016). Turning to the overall study: T-cell immune reconstitution after TCRalphabeta/CD19-depleted allogeneic hematopoietic cell transplantation in children was quantitatively tracked in the study by means of TCR repertoire profiling.

V loses 5 bases at its end and J loses 3 bases; junction bases beyond the gene matches: 6. Via the germline V gene, CDR1 is SGHTA and CDR2 FQGNSA. The CDR3 holds 15 amino acids from the cysteine to the phenylalanine. The only DNA kept is the CDR3, 45 bases in frame from the first base. Overall results and qualifications from the work: Over the following months the frequencies of hyperexpanded clones went down, and after one year T-cell counts and TCRbeta diversity were mostly credited to newly produced T cells. In some patients, high TCRbeta diversity at day 60 was attributed to recipient T cells and intrathymic progenitors that had survived conditioning. The apparently early alphabetaT-cell count recovery about two months after transplant was reportedly dependent on only several hundred rapidly expanded clones derived from non-depleted graft cells.

A word on this clonotype: Its antigen remains unidentified. No base-level quality is on record; no much larger clone is a single base apart.

The treatment or condition label for this specimen denotes: allogeneic hematopoietic cell transplantation with graft depleted of TCRalphabeta T cells and CD19 B cells. Transplant recipients were children who received TCRalphabeta/CD19-depleted allogeneic hematopoietic cell grafts. The library relied on PCR. The instrument was an Illumina HiSeq 2500. TCR libraries were prepared with molecular barcoding, using unique molecular identifiers to normalize TCRbeta repertoire quantification. TCRdb reprocessing: public reads trimmed at Q25 with fastp, clones called with MiXCR, in-frame beta chains kept. Entries are consolidated by CDR3 protein sequence, retaining the most common genes and DNA. This sample comprises roughly 310,000 distinct CDR3 sequences, approximately 23% of them detected only once. Approximately 10% of the sample goes to the ten largest clones.

The rearrangement combines TRBV7-2 with TRBJ2-3, with TRBD1 matching 9 junction bases. This clonotype was obtained from a male patient under 18 who had a stem cell transplant for acute lymphoblastic leukemia, so the T cells may come from the graft donor. The starting material was PBMCs, mostly from graft donor cells, obtained 180 days after TCRalphabeta/CD19-depleted stem cell transplant. The nucleotide sequence is given as TGTGCCAGCAGCCAACAGGGGGCAGGGACAGATACGCAGTATTTT. Translated, it gives CASSQQGAGTDTQYF.